The entry below describes one T cell receptor beta chain. The data were produced by immunoSEQ multiplex PCR, yet TCRdb's version contains in-frame clones alone and is incomplete. The sample contains about 54,000 clones, 80% to 90% of which appear only once. Between the trimmed V and J ends, which lost 3 bases and 5 bases, there was a span of 7 bases. Germline CDR1 LGHDT, CDR2 YNNKEL (reference sequence). The CDR3 is 12 residues long. The source of the sample is a study of blood T cell repertoires in COVID-19. On the study more broadly: Acute and convalescent COVID-19 samples came from the United States, Italy and Spain.

V is TRBV3-1 (or the pseudogene TRBV3-2) and J is TRBJ1-1; possible D gene TRBD1, 5 bases. The specimen was peripheral blood. This TCR was sampled from a human donor in a cohort sampled during active COVID-19. CDR3 loop: CASSQGGTEAFF. CDR3 bases: TGTGCCAGCAGCCAGGGGGGGACTGAAGCTTTCTTT.